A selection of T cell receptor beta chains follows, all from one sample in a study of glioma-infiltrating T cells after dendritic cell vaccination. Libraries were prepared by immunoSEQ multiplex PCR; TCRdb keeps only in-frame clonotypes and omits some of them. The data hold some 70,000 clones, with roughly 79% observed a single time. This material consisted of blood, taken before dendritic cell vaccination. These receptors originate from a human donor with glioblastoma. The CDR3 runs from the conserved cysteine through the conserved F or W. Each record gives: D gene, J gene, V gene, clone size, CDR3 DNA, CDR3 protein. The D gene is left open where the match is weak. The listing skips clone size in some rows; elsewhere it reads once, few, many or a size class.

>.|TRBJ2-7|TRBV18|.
TGTGCCAGCTCGCCTCTGGGGGCTCGGGGCGAGCAGTACTTC
CASSPLGARGEQYF
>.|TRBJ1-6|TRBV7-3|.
TGTGCCAGCAGCTCGACAGGATTTTCTTCACCCCTCCACTTT
CASSSTGFSSPLHF
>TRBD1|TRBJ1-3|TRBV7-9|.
TGTGCCAGCAGAGATACCCGACAGGGGGCGCCCCCCATATATTTT
CASRDTRQGAPPIYF
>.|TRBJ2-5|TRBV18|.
TGTGCCAGCTCACCATCTAGACAGGAGCAAGAGACCCAGTACTTC
CASSPSRQEQETQYF
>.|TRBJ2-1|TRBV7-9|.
TGTGCCAGCAGCTCCCTAGGACAGAAGAGATACAATGAGCAGTTCTTC
CASSSLGQKRYNEQFF
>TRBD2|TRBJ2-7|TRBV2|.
TGTGCCAGCAGTTTAATCCCGGGACTAGCGGTCGAGCAGTACTTC
CASSLIPGLAVEQYF
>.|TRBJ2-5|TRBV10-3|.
TGTGCCATCAGCTCTATGAGCGAGGGGACCCAGTACTTC
CAISSMSEGTQYF
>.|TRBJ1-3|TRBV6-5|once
TGTGCCAGCAGTTCGGGAACGGACGGAAACACCATATATTTT
CASSSGTDGNTIYF
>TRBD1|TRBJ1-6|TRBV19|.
TGTGCCAGTAGGGACAGGGTGTTTTCACCCCTCCACTTT
CASRDRVFSPLHF
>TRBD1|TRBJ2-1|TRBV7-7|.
TGTGCTAGCAGCTTGACAGGGGTAGGTGAGCAGTTCTTC
CASSLTGVGEQFF
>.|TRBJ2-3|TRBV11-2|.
TGTGCCAGCAGTTCAGGGTTCGATACGCAGTATTTT
CASSSGFDTQYF
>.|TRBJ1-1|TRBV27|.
TGTGCCAGCAGTTACACAGTGGGCACTGAAGCTTTCTTT
CASSYTVGTEAFF
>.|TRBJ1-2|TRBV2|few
TGTGCCAGCATGAGGCAACGTGGCTACACCTTC
CASMRQRGYTF
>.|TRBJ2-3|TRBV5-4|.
TGTGCCAGCAGCTCGCCCTCACCCGCGGGGAGAGATACGCAGTATTTT
CASSSPSPAGRDTQYF
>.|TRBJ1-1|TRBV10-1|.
TGCGCCAGCAGTGTGACCCCGTCGGGCACTGAAGCTTTCTTT
CASSVTPSGTEAFF
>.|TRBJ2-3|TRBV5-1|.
TGCGCCAGCAGAGAGGCCCCAGATACGCAGTATTTT
CASREAPDTQYF
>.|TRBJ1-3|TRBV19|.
TGTGCCAGTAGTTTGGACAGCTCTGGAAACACCATATATTTT
CASSLDSSGNTIYF
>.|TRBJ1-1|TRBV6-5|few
TGTGCCAGCAGTTCCGGTTTGAACACTGAAGCTTTCTTT
CASSSGLNTEAFF
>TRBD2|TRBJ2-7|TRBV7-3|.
TGTGCCAGCAGCCTCATTGGGGGGGACGAGCAGTACTTC
CASSLIGGDEQYF
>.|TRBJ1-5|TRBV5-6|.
TGTGCCAGCAGCTTGGGGGCAGGGGAAGGGCCCCAGCATTTT
CASSLGAGEGPQHF
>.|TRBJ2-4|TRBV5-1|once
TGCGCCAGCAGCTTGGATTCAGGGACCAAAAACATTCAGTACTTC
CASSLDSGTKNIQYF
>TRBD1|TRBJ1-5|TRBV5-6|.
TGTGCCAGCAGCTCCGGGACAGGGTGGGGACTTAGCAATCAGCCCCAGCATTTT
CASSSGTGWGLSNQPQHF
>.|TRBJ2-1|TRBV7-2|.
TGTGCCAGCAGCCGGACGCTGGGGGGCTACAATGAGCAGTTCTTC
CASSRTLGGYNEQFF
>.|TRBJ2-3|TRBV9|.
TGTGCCAGCAGCGTAGACACAGCTCCAGATACGCAGTATTTT
CASSVDTAPDTQYF
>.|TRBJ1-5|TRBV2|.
TGTGCCAGTCGGCGGGGGTTGAATCAGCCCCAGCATTTT
CASRRGLNQPQHF
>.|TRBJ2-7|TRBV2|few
TGTGCCAGCACCGAGTCTGTGAGCGAGCAGTACTTC
CASTESVSEQYF
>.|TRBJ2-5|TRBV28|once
TGTGCCAGCAAGCTGGAAGAGACCCAGTACTTC
CASKLEETQYF
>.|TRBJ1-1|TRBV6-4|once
TGTGCCAGCAGGGGCTATGCTGAAGCTTTCTTT
CASRGYAEAFF
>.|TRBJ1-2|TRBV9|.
TGTGCCAGCAGCCTCGGAGTGGATGGCTACACCTTC
CASSLGVDGYTF
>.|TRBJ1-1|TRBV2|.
TGTGCCAGCAGTGGAAACCTTCGCGGGAGTATGAACACTGAAGCTTTCTTT
CASSGNLRGSMNTEAFF
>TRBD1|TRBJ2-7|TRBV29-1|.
TGCAGCGTTGAGGGACAGGGGCTCGAAGAGCAGTACTTC
CSVEGQGLEEQYF
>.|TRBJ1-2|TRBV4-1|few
TGCGCCAGCAGCCAAGGGATAGGGGAAGCGAAAGGCTACACCTTC
CASSQGIGEAKGYTF
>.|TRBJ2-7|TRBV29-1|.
TGCAGCGTTCGGGACACCTACGAGCAGTACTTC
CSVRDTYEQYF
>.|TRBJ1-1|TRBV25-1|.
TGTGCCAGCAGTGAACGCGCCTATGGAGCTTTCTTT
CASSERAYGAFF